The rows below give T cell receptor beta chains drawn from one sample of a study of Graves' ophthalmopathy and Graves' hyperthyroidism. TCRdb ran MiXCR on the multiplex PCR reads and lists one entry per CDR3 protein. The sample carries more than 1,000,000 distinct CDR3 sequences, around a third recorded once. Sequencing input: peripheral blood or thyroid tissue (not recorded which). The receptors come from an adult man with Graves' hyperthyroidism. The CDR3 runs from the conserved cysteine through the conserved F or W. A D gene is named only where the DNA matches it firmly. A row's size may be missing; if present it is once, few, many or a size class.

d_gene: NA
j_gene: TRBJ1-1
abundance: once
v_gene: TRBV10-2
CDR3aa: CASRSPGPSAFF
CDR3nt: TGCGCCAGCCGGAGTCCGGGCCCGTCAGCTTTCTTT

d_gene: TRBD1
j_gene: TRBJ1-4
abundance: NA
v_gene: TRBV29-1
CDR3aa: CSVEDPGTGGTNEKLFF
CDR3nt: TGCAGCGTTGAAGATCCCGGGACAGGGGGTACTAATGAAAAACTGTTTTTT

d_gene: NA
j_gene: TRBJ2-5
abundance: NA
v_gene: TRBV20-1
CDR3aa: CTGGPWDTGVETQYF
CDR3nt: TGCACCGGGGGACCCTGGGACACTGGGGTCGAGACCCAGTACTTC

d_gene: TRBD1
j_gene: TRBJ2-7
abundance: many
v_gene: TRBV5-1
CDR3aa: CASSLGQGHYEQYF
CDR3nt: TGCGCCAGCAGCTTGGGACAGGGTCACTACGAGCAGTACTTC

d_gene: NA
j_gene: TRBJ2-7
abundance: few
v_gene: TRBV15
CDR3aa: CATSRDQEWEQYF
CDR3nt: TGTGCCACCAGCAGAGATCAGGAGTGGGAGCAGTACTTC

d_gene: TRBD2
j_gene: TRBJ2-7
abundance: few
v_gene: TRBV7-2
CDR3aa: CASSLLAGGREQYF
CDR3nt: TGTGCCAGCAGCCTACTAGCGGGGGGGCGGGAGCAGTACTTC

d_gene: TRBD1
j_gene: TRBJ1-1
abundance: many
v_gene: TRBV7-9
CDR3aa: CASSEGGTGSEAFF
CDR3nt: TGTGCCAGCAGCGAAGGAGGGACAGGGTCTGAAGCTTTCTTT

d_gene: NA
j_gene: TRBJ2-7
abundance: NA
v_gene: TRBV11-2
CDR3aa: CASSPIGLYEQYF
CDR3nt: TGTGCCAGCAGCCCGATAGGCCTCTACGAGCAGTACTTC

d_gene: NA
j_gene: TRBJ2-6
abundance: many
v_gene: TRBV20-1
CDR3aa: CSASDSGANVLTF
CDR3nt: TGCAGTGCTAGCGACTCTGGGGCCAACGTCCTGACTTTC

d_gene: NA
j_gene: TRBJ1-4
abundance: few
v_gene: TRBV10-3
CDR3aa: CASTEEGDGYEKLFF
CDR3nt: TGTGCCAGCACCGAGGAAGGGGACGGTTATGAAAAACTGTTTTTT

d_gene: TRBD2
j_gene: TRBJ2-2
abundance: NA
v_gene: TRBV4-1
CDR3aa: CASNLWGGGAAGELFF
CDR3nt: TGCGCCAGCAACCTATGGGGCGGGGGGGCAGCCGGGGAGCTGTTTTTT

d_gene: NA
j_gene: TRBJ1-1
abundance: many
v_gene: TRBV10-3
CDR3aa: CAISGSVTVNTEAFF
CDR3nt: TGTGCCATCAGTGGCTCAGTGACGGTGAACACTGAAGCTTTCTTT

d_gene: TRBD1
j_gene: TRBJ1-1
abundance: few
v_gene: TRBV28
CDR3aa: CASSLGQSAFF
CDR3nt: TGTGCCAGCAGTTTGGGACAGTCGGCTTTCTTT

d_gene: TRBD1
j_gene: TRBJ1-2
abundance: NA
v_gene: TRBV7-9
CDR3aa: CASSQGPQGQGGYGYTF
CDR3nt: TGTGCCAGCAGCCAAGGGCCTCAGGGACAGGGGGGCTATGGCTACACCTTC

d_gene: NA
j_gene: TRBJ2-7
abundance: many
v_gene: TRBV15
CDR3aa: CATSRAGAAYEQYF
CDR3nt: TGTGCCACCAGCAGAGCGGGGGCAGCCTACGAGCAGTACTTC

d_gene: NA
j_gene: TRBJ2-7
abundance: NA
v_gene: TRBV7-6
CDR3aa: CASSQVGGKEQYF
CDR3nt: TGTGCCAGCAGCCAAGTGGGGGGAAAAGAGCAGTACTTC

d_gene: NA
j_gene: TRBJ1-1
abundance: few
v_gene: TRBV10-3
CDR3aa: CAISSGGSGNTEAFF
CDR3nt: TGTGCCATCAGCTCGGGCGGATCTGGAAACACTGAAGCTTTCTTT

d_gene: TRBD2
j_gene: TRBJ2-2
abundance: few
v_gene: TRBV19
CDR3aa: CASSLQYGASGWRSTGELFF
CDR3nt: TGTGCCAGTAGTCTCCAGTATGGTGCTAGCGGGTGGCGGAGCACCGGGGAGCTGTTTTTT

d_gene: TRBD1
j_gene: TRBJ2-2
abundance: NA
v_gene: TRBV5-1
CDR3aa: CASSLEGTGPPGELFF
CDR3nt: TGCGCCAGCAGCTTGGAGGGGACAGGGCCCCCCGGGGAGCTGTTTTTT

d_gene: TRBD1
j_gene: TRBJ2-5
abundance: NA
v_gene: TRBV9
CDR3aa: CASSLIGQGGQETQYF
CDR3nt: TGTGCCAGCAGCCTTATCGGACAGGGAGGCCAAGAGACCCAGTACTTC

d_gene: TRBD1
j_gene: TRBJ1-2
abundance: NA
v_gene: TRBV6-5
CDR3aa: CASRDPGQGEGYTF
CDR3nt: TGTGCCAGCAGGGACCCGGGACAGGGGGAAGGCTACACCTTC

d_gene: NA
j_gene: TRBJ2-5
abundance: many
v_gene: TRBV20-1
CDR3aa: CSASLGETQYF
CDR3nt: TGCAGTGCTAGTCTTGGGGAGACCCAGTACTTC

d_gene: NA
j_gene: TRBJ1-5
abundance: many
v_gene: TRBV7-9
CDR3aa: CASSLVPADYYSNQPQHF
CDR3nt: TGTGCCAGCAGCTTAGTTCCGGCAGACTACTATAGCAATCAGCCCCAGCATTTT

d_gene: TRBD2
j_gene: TRBJ2-7
abundance: NA
v_gene: TRBV28
CDR3aa: CASRRLAVPPHEQYF
CDR3nt: TGTGCCAGCAGACGTCTAGCGGTACCCCCCCACGAGCAGTACTTC

d_gene: TRBD1
j_gene: TRBJ2-2
abundance: many
v_gene: TRBV12-3/TRBV12-4
CDR3aa: CASSLGQGRFTGELFF
CDR3nt: TGTGCCAGCAGTTTGGGACAGGGGCGCTTTACCGGGGAGCTGTTTTTT

d_gene: NA
j_gene: TRBJ2-7
abundance: many
v_gene: TRBV24-1
CDR3aa: CATSSTGTYEQYF
CDR3nt: TGTGCCACCAGCAGCACGGGGACCTACGAGCAGTACTTC

d_gene: NA
j_gene: TRBJ1-1
abundance: NA
v_gene: TRBV2
CDR3aa: CASSSTAFF
CDR3nt: TGTGCCAGCAGCTCGACGGCTTTCTTT

d_gene: NA
j_gene: TRBJ2-7
abundance: many
v_gene: TRBV2
CDR3aa: CASSEKVYEQYF
CDR3nt: TGTGCCAGCAGTGAAAAGGTCTACGAGCAGTACTTC

d_gene: NA
j_gene: TRBJ1-2
abundance: NA
v_gene: TRBV7-9
CDR3aa: CASSFRQAYYGYTF
CDR3nt: TGTGCCAGCAGCTTTAGACAGGCCTACTATGGCTACACCTTC

d_gene: NA
j_gene: TRBJ1-4
abundance: many
v_gene: TRBV6-2/TRBV6-3
CDR3aa: CASRSAGARLFF
CDR3nt: TGTGCCAGCAGATCGGCTGGGGCACGACTGTTTTTT

d_gene: NA
j_gene: TRBJ1-1
abundance: many
v_gene: TRBV12-3/TRBV12-4
CDR3aa: CASRVGGGNTEAFF
CDR3nt: TGTGCCAGCAGGGTTGGGGGAGGGAACACTGAAGCTTTCTTT

d_gene: NA
j_gene: TRBJ2-2
abundance: NA
v_gene: TRBV7-9
CDR3aa: CASSLSLGQNTGELFF
CDR3nt: TGTGCCAGCAGCTTATCCCTCGGACAGAACACCGGGGAGCTGTTTTTT

d_gene: TRBD1
j_gene: TRBJ1-6
abundance: many
v_gene: TRBV12-3/TRBV12-4
CDR3aa: CASSSRQGAYNSPLHF
CDR3nt: TGTGCCAGCAGTTCCCGACAGGGGGCTTATAATTCACCCCTCCACTTT

d_gene: NA
j_gene: TRBJ1-6
abundance: many
v_gene: TRBV7-8
CDR3aa: CASSLPPQNSPLHF
CDR3nt: TGTGCCAGCAGCTTGCCTCCACAGAATTCACCCCTCCACTTT

d_gene: NA
j_gene: TRBJ1-1
abundance: once
v_gene: TRBV2
CDR3aa: CASSIVRENTEAFF
CDR3nt: TGTGCCAGCAGTATCGTTCGGGAGAACACTGAAGCTTTCTTT

d_gene: TRBD2
j_gene: TRBJ2-7
abundance: NA
v_gene: TRBV9
CDR3aa: CASSPGGAGSYEQYF
CDR3nt: TGTGCCAGCAGCCCCGGGGGGGCTGGGTCCTACGAGCAGTACTTC

d_gene: NA
j_gene: TRBJ1-1
abundance: many
v_gene: TRBV20-1
CDR3aa: CSARDRVSEAFF
CDR3nt: TGCAGTGCTAGAGATCGGGTCTCTGAAGCTTTCTTT

d_gene: NA
j_gene: TRBJ1-5
abundance: many
v_gene: TRBV2
CDR3aa: CASSSPTARDDQPQHF
CDR3nt: TGTGCCAGCAGTTCCCCGACAGCAAGGGACGATCAGCCCCAGCATTTT

d_gene: NA
j_gene: TRBJ1-1
abundance: few
v_gene: TRBV6-5
CDR3aa: CASSYGPENTEAFF
CDR3nt: TGTGCCAGCAGTTACGGACCTGAGAACACTGAAGCTTTCTTT

d_gene: TRBD2
j_gene: TRBJ2-2
abundance: many
v_gene: TRBV19
CDR3aa: CARGTGGTGELFF
CDR3nt: TGTGCCAGAGGGACGGGGGGGACCGGGGAGCTGTTTTTT